Sequencing of this T cell receptor (beta chain) was carried out in a study of blood T cells in healthy people across ages. Note on this clonotype: What it binds is not known.

Peripheral blood was drawn, around 9.5 milliliters per donor. The authors ran a second PCR of 7 to 11 cycles using a sample-barcoded 5' primer and a J-beta primer mix. A template-switch adaptor that had 12 random nucleotides put a tag on each cDNA molecule. TCRdb called the 5' RACE reads again in MiXCR, with one record for every CDR3 protein. The table records some 880,000 distinct CDR3 sequences, about 34% of them present only once. The junction had 15 bases not matched to a gene; V was cut back by 10 bases and J by 2 bases. CDR1 is MNHEY and CDR2 is SMNVEV in the germline V gene (reference sequence). The CDR3 extends over 16 amino acids. General observations from the study: Across samples, TCR beta diversity tracked strongly with naive T cell percentage. Age advanced and TCR beta diversity per million T cells fell, roughly linearly.

The J gene is TRBJ2-3, the V gene TRBV27; 7 bases are a match to TRBD2. The sequenced material came from blood. This receptor was taken from a man aged 18 to 35 in good health. The CDR3, as DNA: TGTGCCACCAAACTGTTGGGGGGGGACCCCACAGATACGCAGTATTTT. This translates into CATKLLGGDPTDTQYF.